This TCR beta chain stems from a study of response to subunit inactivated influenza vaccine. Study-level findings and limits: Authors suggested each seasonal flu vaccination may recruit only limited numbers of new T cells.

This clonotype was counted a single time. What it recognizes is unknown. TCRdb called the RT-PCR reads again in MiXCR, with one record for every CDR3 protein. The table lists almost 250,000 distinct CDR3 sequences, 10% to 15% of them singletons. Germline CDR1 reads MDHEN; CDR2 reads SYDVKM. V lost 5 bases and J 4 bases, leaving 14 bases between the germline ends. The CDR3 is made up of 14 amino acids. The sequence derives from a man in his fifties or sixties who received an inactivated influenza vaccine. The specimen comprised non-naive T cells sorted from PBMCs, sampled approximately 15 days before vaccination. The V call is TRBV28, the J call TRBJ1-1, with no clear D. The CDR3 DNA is TGTGCCAGCAGTACGGGTCTGCTTAGCACTGAAGCTTTCTTT. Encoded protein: CASSTGLLSTEAFF.